Each of the 20 T cell receptor beta chains below was sequenced from the same sample in a study of blood T cell repertoires in COVID-19. Only in-frame clones appear in the TCRdb table, and some are missing; sequencing was by immunoSEQ multiplex PCR. The sample holds about 190,000 clones; 85% to 90% are singletons and the top ten take around 12%. The sample comprised peripheral blood. These receptors were obtained from a woman aged 70 to 79 with COVID-19, enrolled during active disease.

The V call is TRBV27, the J call TRBJ1-1; 7 bases fit TRBD1. The germline CDR1 and CDR2 sequences are MNHEY and SMNVEV (reference sequence). Trimming removed 7 bases from V and 5 bases from J; junction bases left unmatched: 1. The CDR3 is made up of 11 amino acids. CDR3 in amino acids: CASNRGTEAFF. CDR3 in DNA: TGTGCCAGCAACAGGGGAACTGAAGCTTTCTTT.

The chain carries TRBV5-1 and TRBJ2-1, with 12 positions matching TRBD1. The germline V gene has CDR1 SGHRS and CDR2 YFSETQ. J lost 7 bases, V lost 4 bases, and 3 bases had no gene match. This CDR3 spans 14 amino acids. CDR3 nucleotide sequence: TGCGCCAGCAGCGGGACAGGGGGCTTGAATGAGCAGTTCTTC. It is translated as CASSGTGGLNEQFF.

J is TRBJ1-5 and V is TRBV4-1; 8 nucleotides match TRBD1. CDR3 length: 15 amino acids. The germline V gene has CDR1 MGHRA and CDR2 YSYEKL. V gave up 2 bases and J gave up 4 bases; unmatched junction bases: 4. DNA of the CDR3: TGCGCCAGCAGCCAAAGGACAGGGTCAAATCAGCCCCAGCATTTT. Translated: CASSQRTGSNQPQHF.

The chain employs TRBV21-1 and TRBJ2-7; TRBD2 is the table's D call and was not checked against the DNA. TRBV21-1 is listed as a pseudogene. The CDR3 is 16 residues long. CDR3 protein: CASSAARGFRTYEQYF. CDR3 nucleotide sequence: TGTGCCAGCAGCGCCGCCCGGGGGTTTCGGACCTACGAGCAGTACTTC.

This chain connects TRBV15 to TRBJ2-2; D is perhaps TRBD2 (6 bases). Trimming shortened V by 5 bases and J by 1 base, and 11 bases separated the two germline ends. Germline values: CDR1 LNHNV, CDR2 YYDKDF (reference sequence). The CDR3 consists of 15 residues. CDR3 DNA sequence: TGTGCCACCAGCGAACATAGCGGGAACACCGGGGAGCTGTTTTTT. It yields the protein CATSEHSGNTGELFF.

This clone was picked up one time. The chain employs TRBV4-1 and TRBJ2-3; a weak D match, TRBD2 (6 bases). The CDR3 contains 16 residues. Germline CDR1 reads MGHRA; CDR2 reads YSYEKL. V was cut by 1 base and J by 0 bases, with 11 bases left in between. CDR3 region: CASSQGIAVSTDTQYF. CDR3 nucleotide sequence: TGCGCCAGCAGCCAAGGAATAGCGGTTAGCACAGATACGCAGTATTTT.

This sequence joins TRBV4-1 and TRBJ1-2, with a possible D match to TRBD1 (5 bases). The CDR3 is 12 residues long. Germline loops: CDR1 MGHRA, CDR2 YSYEKL. V was trimmed by 4 bases and J by 6 bases, leaving 9 bases between them. CDR3 residues: CASSLPRDGYTF. The CDR3 DNA sequence: TGCGCCAGCAGCCTACCCAGGGATGGCTACACCTTC.

The gene calls are TRBV12-3 or TRBV12-4 and TRBJ1-5; D is possibly TRBD1 (6 bases). CDR3 size: 13 residues. Trimming pared 1 base from V and 6 bases from J, leaving 7 bases between. CDR3 DNA: TGTGCCAGCAGTTTAGAAGGGGGTCAGCCCCAGCATTTT. It encodes CASSLEGGQPQHF.

This clone has a single count. This sequence joins TRBV30 and TRBJ1-2; 9 bases fit TRBD1. This CDR3 spans 15 amino acids. Germline V CDR1 and CDR2: GTSNPN, SVGIG (reference sequence). V lost 3 bases, J lost 6 bases, and 11 bases stayed unmatched. The chain's CDR3 is CAWRFGTGLFNGYTF. The CDR3 DNA is TGTGCCTGGAGGTTTGGGACAGGGTTATTTAATGGCTACACCTTC.

The rearrangement joins TRBV18 to TRBJ2-1; 11 bases map to TRBD1. Germline V lookup: CDR1 KGHSH, CDR2 LQKENI. CDR3 length equals 15 residues. With V trimmed by 5 bases and J by 8 bases, 8 bases remained unmatched. The CDR3 DNA reads TGTGCCAGCTCAGCAGGGACAGGGGGGCAGGATGAGCAGTTCTTC. Amino acids: CASSAGTGGQDEQFF.

A single count supports this clone. The CDR3 is CASSYSIAGMYEQYF. As DNA, the CDR3 is TGTGCCAGCAGTTACTCTATAGCGGGAATGTACGAGCAGTACTTC. This sequence joins TRBV6-5 and TRBJ2-7; 8 nucleotides agree with TRBD2. CDR3 length: 15 amino acids. The germline V gene encodes CDR1 MNHEY and CDR2 SVGAGI. V lost 0 bases and J lost 4; bases outside the gene matches: 5.

This clone was detected only once. This chain joins TRBV30 and TRBJ2-7, with a tentative D call TRBD2 (6 bases). The V and J ends lost 5 bases and 5 bases respectively, with 19 bases between them. This CDR3 contains 14 residues. Germline values: CDR1 GTSNPN, CDR2 SVGIG (reference sequence). CDR3 sequence (DNA): TGTGCCTGGGGAAGAGGGACTCAAGCGGACGAGCAGTACTTC. This sequence encodes CAWGRGTQADEQYF.

CDR3 in DNA: TGTGCCAGCAGTCCGGGGGACAGGCGAGGGGAAAAACTGTTTTTT. Residues: CASSPGDRRGEKLFF. The chain couples TRBV28 to TRBJ1-4; 8 bases agree with TRBD1. V trimming: 5 bases; J trimming: 8 bases; junction bases outside the gene matches: 10. CDR1 is MDHEN, CDR2 SYDVKM, per germline. The CDR3 is 15 residues long.

This clone occurred once. The V and J genes are TRBV9 and TRBJ2-1; D gene uncertain. Germline V gene data show CDR1 as SGDLS and CDR2 as YYNGEE. V lost 0 bases and J 7 bases, leaving 14 bases between the germline ends. The CDR3 has 15 residues. CDR3 in DNA: TGTGCCAGCAGCGTAGGTCATTTGTCGAGTAATGAGCAGTTCTTC. Translation: CASSVGHLSSNEQFF.

Only one count was recorded for this clone. CDR3 bases: TGTGCCAGCAGCTTAGATTCTAGCGGGAGGTCCCAAGAGACCCAGTACTTC. Translating gives CASSLDSSGRSQETQYF. This sequence joins TRBV7-9 and TRBJ2-5; TRBD2 matches at 11 bases. This CDR3 comprises 17 residues. In germline, CDR1 is SEHNR, CDR2 FQNEAQ (reference sequence). The V and J ends lost 1 base and 1 base, in that order; junction bases with no gene match: 5.

The chain has TRBV9 and TRBJ2-7, with 13 bases that match TRBD2. Germline CDR1 is SGDLS and CDR2 is YYNGEE. V dropped 0 bases and J dropped 4; count of bases not matched to a gene: 4. This CDR3 contains 16 residues. The CDR3 DNA follows: TGTGCCAGCAGCGTAGATACTAGCGGGAGGGGTTACGAGCAGTACTTC. Translating it yields CASSVDTSGRGYEQYF.

The chain combines TRBV23-1 with TRBJ2-3; possible D gene TRBD1, 6 bases. TRBV23-1 is filed as an ORF, its function uncertain. This CDR3 has 21 residues. The V and J ends lost 1 base and 4 bases respectively, with 30 bases between them. The CDR3 bases are TGCGCCAGCAGTCAATTGAGCCGGGGACACTCAAAGCCCGGGGCGGCAGATACGCAGTATTTT. It translates to CASSQLSRGHSKPGAADTQYF.

The chain carries TRBV4-1 and TRBJ2-7; 9 nucleotides agree with TRBD1. The CDR3 is made up of 15 amino acids. Germline lookup yields CDR1 MGHRA and CDR2 YSYEKL. V trimming: 4 bases; J trimming: 7 bases; junction bases outside the gene matches: 11. CDR3 nucleotide sequence: TGCGCCAGCAGCCCGGACCCCGGGACAGGGAGGGAGCAGTACTTC. The encoded protein is CASSPDPGTGREQYF.

The chain combines TRBV15 with TRBJ1-4; D remains ambiguous. Trimming removed 5 bases from V and 6 bases from J, with 10 bases in between. This CDR3 contains 13 residues. Germline CDR1 and CDR2: LNHNV and YYDKDF (reference sequence). CDR3 sequence: CATSEMNYEKLFF. The CDR3, as DNA: TGTGCCACCAGCGAAATGAACTATGAAAAACTGTTTTTT.

This clone was seen only once. This chain joins TRBV5-1 and TRBJ2-7; TRBD1 is a possible D gene (5 bases). V lost 4 bases to trimming and J lost 2 bases, with 13 bases between them. The germline CDR1 and CDR2 sequences are SGHRS and YFSETQ. This CDR3 contains 14 residues. CDR3 amino acids: CASSQGFPTYEQYF. CDR3 nucleotide sequence: TGCGCCAGCAGCCAGGGTTTCCCAACCTACGAGCAGTACTTC.